The 18 T cell receptor beta chains in this list originate from one sample, sequenced in a study of blood T cell repertoires in COVID-19. Sequencing was performed with immunoSEQ multiplex PCR; in TCRdb, only in-frame clones are kept and a portion is missing. This table holds approximately 100,000 clones, 75% to 90% found once. Sequences were obtained from peripheral blood. The receptors were sampled from a human donor in a cohort sampled during active or convalescent COVID-19.

A few counts support this clone. V gene TRBV24-1 combines with J gene TRBJ2-1; 7 bases are a match to TRBD1. The CDR3 contains 17 residues. V trimming: 3 bases; J trimming: 5 bases; junction bases outside the gene matches: 12. Looked up from germline, CDR1 is KGHDR and CDR2 is SFDVKD. The CDR3 nucleotides read TGTGCCACCAGTGATCGGCCCCCGAGACAGGGTCACAATGAGCAGTTCTTC. It codes for CATSDRPPRQGHNEQFF.

V is TRBV27 and J is TRBJ1-4; 8 nucleotides match TRBD1. This CDR3 spans 15 amino acids. Germline CDR1 is MNHEY and CDR2 is SMNVEV (reference sequence). Germline trimming cut 0 bases from V and 3 bases from J; bases unmatched to any gene: 0. CDR3: CASSLSGQANEKLFF. The CDR3 coding sequence is TGTGCCAGCAGTTTATCGGGACAGGCTAATGAAAAACTGTTTTTT.

The chain combines TRBV25-1 with TRBJ2-1; TRBD1 might be the D (6 bases). CDR1 and CDR2 from the germline V gene are MGHDK and SYGVNS. This CDR3 spans 15 amino acids. V was pared by 3 bases and J by 3 bases, with 12 bases between. In nucleotides, the CDR3 is TGTGCCAGCAGTGACCCGGGACAAATCTACAATGAGCAGTTCTTC. It codes for CASSDPGQIYNEQFF.

This clone has at least ten counts. This chain uses TRBV7-3 with TRBJ2-5, with D maybe TRBD1 (5 bases). V gave up 1 base and J gave up 3 bases, with 12 bases separating them. The CDR3 contains 15 residues. The V gene's germline CDR1 is SGHTA and CDR2 FQGTGA. CDR3 DNA sequence: TGTGCCAGCAGCTTAAGGGGTGCAGGGAAAGAGACCCAGTACTTC. Its translation is CASSLRGAGKETQYF.

The V call is TRBV18, the J call TRBJ1-1, with TRBD1 as a possible D gene (5 bases). The V end lost 0 bases, the J end lost 5 bases, and 13 bases lay between the germline ends. Germline lookup yields CDR1 KGHSH and CDR2 LQKENI. The CDR3 is 15 residues long. The CDR3 reads CASSPPTLRGTEAFF. The CDR3 nucleotides are TGTGCCAGCTCACCACCTACCTTGCGGGGGACTGAAGCTTTCTTT.

This chain links TRBV19 with TRBJ1-5; 7 positions agree with TRBD1. This CDR3 comprises 14 residues. Germline CDR1 LNHDA, CDR2 SQIVND (reference sequence). J lost 4 bases, V lost 7 bases, and 7 bases had no gene match. CDR3: CASNRQGGNQPQHF. For the CDR3, the DNA is TGTGCCAGTAATAGACAGGGCGGGAATCAGCCCCAGCATTTT.

The chain links TRBV7-2 to TRBJ2-7, with D possibly being TRBD2 (5 bases). V gave up 1 base and J gave up 4 bases, with 17 bases separating them. This CDR3 comprises 16 residues. Germline CDR1 and CDR2: SGHTA and FQGNSA. CDR3 amino acids: CASSLEAQSAGYEQYF. The DNA for the CDR3 is TGTGCCAGCAGCTTAGAGGCCCAAAGCGCGGGTTACGAGCAGTACTTC.

The chain couples TRBV4-1 to TRBJ1-4; the match to TRBD1 covers 7 bases. The CDR3 length is 17 residues. V lost 3 bases, J lost 0 bases, and 7 bases stayed unmatched. Germline CDR1 MGHRA, CDR2 YSYEKL. CDR3 sequence reads: CASSHNGQATTNEKLFF. The CDR3 coding sequence is TGCGCCAGCAGCCACAACGGACAGGCTACAACTAATGAAAAACTGTTTTTT.

This chain joins TRBV18 and TRBJ2-7; the D is unclear. The germline V gene has CDR1 KGHSH and CDR2 LQKENI. The CDR3 has 13 residues. V was cut by 7 bases and J by 5 bases, with 15 bases left in between. The CDR3 loop is CASFTPLANEQYF. CDR3 DNA sequence: TGTGCCAGCTTCACTCCACTCGCTAACGAGCAGTACTTC. Based on the CDR3 plus reference TRBV18 and TRBJ2-7, the full variable domain is NAGVMQNPRHLVRRRGQEARLRCSPMKGHSHVYWYRQLPEEGLKFMVYLQKENIIDESGMPKERFSAEFPKEGPSILRIQQVVRGDSAAYFCASFTPLANEQYFGPGTRLTVT.

The chain carries TRBV5-4 and TRBJ2-7; 12 bases map to TRBD1. This CDR3 region has 15 residues. The trim removed 4 bases at V and 3 bases at J, leaving 5 bases unmatched. Germline-derived CDR1 and CDR2 are SGHNT and YYREEE (reference sequence). The CDR3 loop reads CASSKGQGAIYEQYF. The CDR3 DNA reads as TGTGCCAGCAGCAAGGGACAGGGGGCGATCTACGAGCAGTACTTC. The entire variable domain, with the rest obtained from reference TRBV5-4 and TRBJ2-7, is as follows: ETGVTQSPTHLIKTRGQQVTLRCSSQSGHNTVSWYQQALGQGPQFIFQYYREEENGRGNFPPRFSGLQFPNYSSELNVNALELDDSALYLCASSKGQGAIYEQYFGPGTRLTVT.

This chain uses TRBV5-1 with TRBJ2-1; TRBD2 agrees at 9 bases. The CDR3 sequence is 16 residues long. With V trimmed by 9 bases and J by 13 bases, 23 bases remained unmatched. Germline CDR1 is SGHRS and CDR2 is YFSETQ. In nucleotides, the CDR3 is TGCGCCACCCGGGGAACAGCGGGGGGCCCTATCCAACCCCAGTTCTTC. Encoded protein: CATRGTAGGPIQPQFF.

CDR3 amino acids: CSVADRVETEAFF. The CDR3 region has the DNA TGCAGCGTTGCTGACAGGGTCGAGACTGAAGCTTTCTTT. The rearrangement joins TRBV29-1 to TRBJ1-1; 7 nucleotides line up with TRBD1. Looked up from germline, CDR1 is SQVTM and CDR2 is ANQGSEA. The CDR3 extends over 13 amino acids. V shed 4 bases, J shed 5 bases, and the junction held 7 bases outside the gene matches.

The V and J genes are TRBV6-5 and TRBJ2-3; D possibly corresponds to TRBD2 (6 bases). CDR3 length: 13 amino acids. Germline CDR1 reads MNHEY; CDR2 reads SVGAGI. The V and J ends lost 4 bases and 11 bases respectively, with 16 bases between them. CDR3 nucleotide sequence: TGTGCCAGCAGTTTCGATTCGATCGGGGGGCAGTATTTT. Residues: CASSFDSIGGQYF.

The genes are TRBV3-1 (or the pseudogene TRBV3-2) and TRBJ2-5; 7 nucleotides agree with TRBD1. The CDR3 extends over 16 amino acids. Germline assignment: CDR1 LGHDT and CDR2 YNNKEL (reference sequence). The V segment lost 0 bases and the J segment 3 bases; nucleotides outside the gene matches: 7. CDR3 coding DNA: TGTGCCAGCAGCCAAGATCTCAGGGGGTTAAAAGAGACCCAGTACTTC. This translates into CASSQDLRGLKETQYF.

The chain combines TRBV7-6 with TRBJ1-1; TRBD1 might be the D (5 bases). Trimming removed 1 base from V and 0 bases from J, with 9 bases in between. CDR1 and CDR2 from the germline V gene are SGHVS and FNYEAQ. This CDR3 region has 15 residues. CDR3 bases: TGTGCCAGCAGCTTAGTGGAGGGGATGAACACTGAAGCTTTCTTT. Its translation: CASSLVEGMNTEAFF.

The rearrangement uses TRBV28 and TRBJ1-5; D not resolved. The V and J ends lost 5 bases and 9 bases respectively, with 14 bases between them. There are 13 residues in the CDR3. Germline V gene lookup returns CDR1 MDHEN and CDR2 SYDVKM. In DNA, the CDR3 is TGTGCCAGCAGTCGTGGTCCCACCGGGCCCCAGCATTTT. This translates into CASSRGPTGPQHF.

The chain has TRBV6-1 and TRBJ1-4, with TRBD1 as a possible D gene (5 bases). CDR3 size: 16 residues. Germline V gene sequence: CDR1 MNHNS, CDR2 SASEGT. Deletions cut 2 bases from V and 7 bases from J, with 17 bases between. CDR3: CASSELAGGLGEKLFF. CDR3 nucleotide sequence: TGTGCCAGCAGTGAACTTGCGGGGGGTTTAGGTGAAAAACTGTTTTTT.

The CDR3 here is CASSDFSYGYTF. CDR3 coding DNA: TGTGCCAGCAGTGATTTTAGTTATGGCTACACCTTC. The chain combines TRBV2 with TRBJ1-2; no clear D gene. Germline V gene data show CDR1 as SNHLY and CDR2 as FYNNEI. The CDR3 consists of 12 residues. Trimming stripped 3 bases from V and 5 bases from J, with 7 bases between.